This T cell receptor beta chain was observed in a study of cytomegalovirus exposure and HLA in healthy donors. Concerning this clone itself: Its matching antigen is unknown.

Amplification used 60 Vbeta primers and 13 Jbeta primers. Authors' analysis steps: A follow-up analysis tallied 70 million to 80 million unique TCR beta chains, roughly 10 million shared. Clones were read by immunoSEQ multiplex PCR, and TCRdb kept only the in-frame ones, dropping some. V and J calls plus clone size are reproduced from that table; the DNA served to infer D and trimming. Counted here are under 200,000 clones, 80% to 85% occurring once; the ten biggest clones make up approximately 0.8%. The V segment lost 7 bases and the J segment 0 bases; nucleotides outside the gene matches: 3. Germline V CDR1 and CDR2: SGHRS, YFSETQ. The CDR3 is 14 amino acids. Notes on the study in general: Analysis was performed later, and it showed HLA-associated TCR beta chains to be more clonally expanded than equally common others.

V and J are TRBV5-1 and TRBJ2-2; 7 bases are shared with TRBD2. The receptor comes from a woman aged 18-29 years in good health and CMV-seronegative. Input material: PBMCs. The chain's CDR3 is CASGAGANTGELFF. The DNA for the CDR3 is TGCGCCAGCGGGGCGGGAGCGAACACCGGGGAGCTGTTTTTT.